This T cell receptor beta chain was sequenced in a study of blood T cells in healthy people across ages. Alongside a J-beta primer mix, a sample-barcoded 5' primer served in a second PCR lasting about 7 to 12 cycles. From the 5' RACE reads, TCRdb called clonotypes with MiXCR, one entry per CDR3 protein. This sample has nearly 1 million distinct CDR3 sequences; roughly 51% occur once, and the top ten carry roughly 23%. Trimming took 8 bases from V and 5 from J; bases not matched to a gene: 11. The CDR3 length is 15 residues. Germline loops: CDR1 LGHDT, CDR2 YNNKEL (reference sequence). Sequencing was carried out using blood. The TCR originated in an older woman in good health. The rearrangement links TRBV3-1 to TRBJ2-1; 8 positions match TRBD2. The CDR3 nucleotides are TGTGCCAGCCGCCGCTGGGGGACTAGGCACAATGAGCAGTTCTTC. Encoded protein: CASRRWGTRHNEQFF.